The 20 T cell receptor beta chains below were found in one sample sequenced in a study of molecular identifiers for immune sequencing clone quantification. TCRdb re-called the PCR reads with MiXCR, one entry per CDR3 protein. The sample has 40,000 or so distinct CDR3 sequences, 19% seen once. Sequenced material: naive CD8+ T cells from blood, with Jurkat cell RNA spiked in. Subset of the sample: FACS-sorted CD8+CD4-CCR7+CD45RA+ naive T cells. These TCRs come from a human donor in good health. Some libraries in this study had Jurkat cell RNA spiked in.

This clonotype was detected many times. V usage is TRBV5-1 and J usage is TRBJ2-7; 8 bases line up with TRBD1. The CDR3 is 13 amino acids. Trimming took 4 bases from V and 3 from J; bases not matched to a gene: 3. In germline, CDR1 is SGHRS, CDR2 YFSETQ. Written as DNA, the CDR3 is TGCGCCAGCAGCCCGGGACAGGTCTACGAGCAGTACTTC. Protein: CASSPGQVYEQYF.

The chain has TRBV9 and TRBJ2-5, with a possible D match to TRBD2 (6 bases). The ends were cut back, 4 bases at V and 1 base at J, with 17 bases in the middle. The germline V gene encodes CDR1 SGDLS and CDR2 YYNGEE. The CDR3 has 16 residues. The CDR3 DNA reads as TGTGCCAGCAGCCCACAGGTCCTGGGGGGCCAAGAGACCCAGTACTTC. This encodes CASSPQVLGGQETQYF.

The table lists this clonotype with many counts. The chain has TRBV27 and TRBJ2-3; unclear D gene. The CDR3 extends over 14 amino acids. The germline V and J ends were trimmed by 3 bases and 5 bases, with 12 bases remaining between them. CDR1 and CDR2 from the germline V gene are MNHEY and SMNVEV (reference sequence). The CDR3 reads CASSFGLLGDTQYF. CDR3 nucleotide sequence: TGTGCCAGCAGTTTCGGGCTACTTGGAGATACGCAGTATTTT.

This clonotype has ten or more counts. The CDR3 region has the DNA TGTGCCAGCAGCCCCCCCCTATTCGAGCAGTACTTC. It is translated as CASSPPLFEQYF. The J gene is TRBJ2-7, the V gene TRBV11-2; D ambiguous. CDR3 length: 12 residues. CDR1 is SGHAT and CDR2 is FQNNGV in the germline V gene. V lost 5 bases to trimming and J lost 6 bases, with 11 bases between them. The variable domain in full, with the rest retrieved from reference TRBV11-2 and TRBJ2-7, is EAGVAQSPRYKIIEKRQSVAFWCNPISGHATLYWYQQILGQGPKLLIQFQNNGVVDDSQLPKDRFSAERLKGVDSTLKIQPAKLEDSAVYLCASSPPLFEQYFGPGTRLTVT.

In this sample, this clonotype turned up many times. The chain is built from TRBV28 and TRBJ2-5, with D perhaps TRBD2 (5 bases). The CDR3 is made up of 12 amino acids. V was cut by 4 bases and J by 5 bases, with 8 bases left in between. Germline V gene data show CDR1 as MDHEN and CDR2 as SYDVKM. DNA of the CDR3: TGTGCCAGCAGTTGGCTAGCTGAGACCCAGTACTTC. It codes for CASSWLAETQYF.

This clonotype occurred many times. The chain has TRBV23-1 and TRBJ1-4; 7 nucleotides align to TRBD1. TRBV23-1 qualifies as an ORF whose function is uncertain. CDR3 length: 16 amino acids. Trimming cost V 2 bases and J 7 bases; bases outside gene matches: 10. The CDR3 coding sequence is TGCGCCAGCAGTCAAAGGTTGCGACAGGGTAGTGAAAAACTGTTTTTT. It codes for CASSQRLRQGSEKLFF.

This clonotype was counted many times. J is TRBJ2-7 and V is TRBV28; D is perhaps TRBD1 or TRBD2 (5 bases each). CDR1 and CDR2 (germline): MDHEN, SYDVKM. The CDR3 sequence is 15 residues long. V gave up 5 bases and J gave up 0 bases, with 14 bases separating them. The DNA of the CDR3 is TGTGCCAGCAGTAACCGGGACCGGAGCTCCTACGAGCAGTACTTC. Translated: CASSNRDRSSYEQYF.

This clonotype has at least ten counts. This sequence joins TRBV4-2 and TRBJ2-1; TRBD2 matches 7 bases. There are 17 residues in the CDR3. CDR1 is LGHNA and CDR2 is YNFKEQ in the germline V gene. Trimming removed 0 bases from V and 4 bases from J; junction bases left unmatched: 9. Here the CDR3 DNA reads TGTGCCAGCAGCCAAGATTGGCAGCGGGAAGGATACAATGAGCAGTTCTTC. Protein: CASSQDWQREGYNEQFF.

This clonotype was counted many times. The V gene is TRBV4-3, the J gene TRBJ2-3, with D possibly being TRBD1 (6 bases). The CDR3 contains 14 residues. Germline V CDR1 and CDR2: LGHNA, YSLEER. Trimming cost V 1 base and J 4 bases, with 9 bases left between them. The CDR3 sequence is CASSQVAGADTQYF. CDR3 nucleotides: TGCGCCAGCAGCCAAGTTGCAGGGGCAGATACGCAGTATTTT.

The table lists this clonotype with a count of one. This sequence joins TRBV7-6 and TRBJ2-4; D gene uncertain. The germline V gene has CDR1 SGHVS and CDR2 FNYEAQ. The V end lost 7 bases, the J end lost 4 bases, and 8 bases lay between the germline ends. The CDR3 loop spans 12 amino acids. For the CDR3, the DNA is TGTGCCAGCACAGATTGGAAAAACATTCAGTACTTC. Amino acid sequence: CASTDWKNIQYF. The full variable domain, its missing parts supplied by reference TRBV7-6 and TRBJ2-4, is GAGVSQSPRYKVTKRGQDVALRCDPISGHVSLYWYRQALGQGPEFLTYFNYEAQQDKSGLPNDRFSAERPEGSISTLTIQRTEQRDSAMYRCASTDWKNIQYFGAGTRLSVL.

This clonotype was counted ten times or more. The chain combines TRBV4-1 with TRBJ2-1; 7 bases agree with TRBD2. Germline lookup yields CDR1 MGHRA and CDR2 YSYEKL. J lost 2 bases, V lost 1 base, and 8 bases had no gene match. This CDR3 is built from 17 residues. The CDR3 coding sequence is TGCGCCAGCAGCCAAGGGGCGGGGGAAACCACCTACAATGAGCAGTTCTTC. This codes for CASSQGAGETTYNEQFF.

Worth noting for this clonotype: At one end, the junction sequence differs from germline, possibly due to a read error. This chain connects TRBV4-3 to TRBJ2-3; no firm D call. This CDR3 contains 15 residues. The germline V gene has CDR1 LGHNA and CDR2 YSLEER. The CDR3 nucleotides read TGCGCCGGCAGCCAAGAAGCACCAGGACCAGATACGCAGTATTTT. Encoded protein: CAGSQEAPGPDTQYF.

This clonotype was observed many times. The rearrangement uses TRBV19 and TRBJ2-2; 7 bases are shared with TRBD1. The CDR3 is made up of 14 amino acids. CDR1 and CDR2 from the germline V gene are LNHDA and SQIVND (reference sequence). V lost 10 bases to trimming and J lost 1 base; unmatched junction nucleotides: 6. CDR3 sequence reads: CAIEQGMNTGELFF. The CDR3 nucleotides are TGTGCCATCGAACAGGGGATGAACACCGGGGAGCTGTTTTTT.

This clonotype was counted at least ten times. The chain has TRBV30 and TRBJ1-1; D is ambiguous. Germline V gives CDR1 GTSNPN, CDR2 SVGIG (reference sequence). The V end lost 1 base, the J end lost 1 base, and 16 bases lay between the germline ends. The CDR3 spans 16 residues. CDR3 sequence: CAWSAAYGTENTEAFF. The CDR3 coding sequence is TGTGCCTGGAGTGCGGCGTATGGTACTGAGAACACTGAAGCTTTCTTT.

This clonotype was counted at least ten times. V is TRBV28 and J is TRBJ1-4; unclear D gene. Trimming left V 6 bases short and J 4 bases short, with 15 bases between. The CDR3 is made up of 15 amino acids. Germline V gene lookup returns CDR1 MDHEN and CDR2 SYDVKM. The CDR3 DNA is TGTGCCAGCAGGGTCGATTGGGGTGGTAATGAAAAACTGTTTTTT. Translating it yields CASRVDWGGNEKLFF.

Ten or more counts support this clonotype. CDR3 residues: CASSVAPGSEQYF. Here the CDR3 DNA reads TGTGCCAGCAGCGTAGCCCCAGGCAGCGAGCAGTACTTC. This chain links TRBV9 with TRBJ2-7; unclear D gene. Germline values: CDR1 SGDLS, CDR2 YYNGEE. Deletions cut 0 bases from V and 6 bases from J, with 10 bases between. This CDR3 spans 13 amino acids.

This clonotype was seen at least ten times. This chain uses TRBV7-9 with TRBJ2-6; D remains unclear. CDR3 length: 16 amino acids. Germline-derived CDR1 and CDR2 are SEHNR and FQNEAQ (reference sequence). V was cut by 7 bases and J by 0 bases, with 13 bases left in between. The chain's CDR3 is CASTSTLSSGANVLTF. The CDR3 coding sequence is TGTGCCAGCACCTCCACACTGAGCTCTGGGGCCAACGTCCTGACTTTC.

There are many counts of this clonotype. This chain joins TRBV10-3 and TRBJ1-1, with 10 bases matching TRBD1. CDR1 is ENHRY and CDR2 is SYGVKD in the germline V gene. V was pared by 2 bases and J by 5 bases, with 8 bases of the junction left unmatched. The CDR3 has 16 amino acids. CDR3 in amino acids: CAISEPRRDRGTEAFF. CDR3 DNA: TGTGCCATCAGTGAGCCGAGGCGGGACAGGGGTACTGAAGCTTTCTTT.

In this sample, this clonotype turned up many times. The chain carries TRBV9 and TRBJ2-7, with D perhaps assigned TRBD1 or TRBD2 (5 bases each). V lost 1 base and J lost 4, with 18 bases in between. CDR1 and CDR2 (germline): SGDLS, YYNGEE. The CDR3 is 16 residues long. CDR3 loop: CASSVRDVYHAYEQYF. The DNA for the CDR3 is TGTGCCAGCAGCGTACGGGACGTTTACCACGCATACGAGCAGTACTTC.

This clonotype has at least ten counts. The chain has TRBV6-5 and TRBJ2-2, with D perhaps matching TRBD1 or TRBD2 (5 bases each). The CDR3 is made up of 16 amino acids. Germline CDR1 and CDR2: MNHEY and SVGAGI. V was pared by 1 base and J by 2 bases, with 11 bases between. CDR3 nucleotides: TGTGCCAGCAGTTACTTGAGGGGTCGAAACACCGGGGAGCTGTTTTTT. It encodes CASSYLRGRNTGELFF.